The rows below give T cell receptor beta chains drawn from one sample of a study of shared T cell receptors in the human thymus. Profiled with immunoSEQ multiplex PCR; TCRdb holds only in-frame clones, not every one. The sample lists about 660,000 clones, around nine tenths seen once, with 0.01% in the top ten. The same data also went into a second study, on human thymus T cells.

The sample comprised thymocytes. The receptor set was obtained from a boy in the first two years of life with a congenital heart defect. The CDR3 runs from the conserved cysteine through the conserved F or W. The order of the fields is CDR3 length, D gene, J gene, clone size, V gene, CDR3 protein, CDR3 DNA. The D gene is left open where the match is weak. Clone size is not always given. Where it is, it says once, few, many or a class for expanded clones.

length: 16
D: TRBD1
J: TRBJ2-3
size: few
V: TRBV7-2
CDR3: CASSLGAGGVTDTQYF
DNA: TGTGCCAGCAGCTTAGGGGCAGGGGGCGTCACAGATACGCAGTATTTT

length: 16
D: -
J: TRBJ2-7
size: -
V: TRBV7-9
CDR3: CASSLDPEVASYEQYF
DNA: TGTGCCAGCAGCTTAGACCCGGAGGTAGCATCCTACGAGCAGTACTTC

length: 17
D: TRBD2
J: TRBJ2-3
size: -
V: TRBV5-5
CDR3: CASSTLRTRGTTDTQYF
DNA: TGTGCCAGCAGCACCCTACGGACTAGGGGAACCACAGATACGCAGTATTTT

length: 16
D: -
J: TRBJ1-1
size: -
V: TRBV5-6
CDR3: CASSLKGPRGNTEAFF
DNA: TGTGCCAGCAGCTTGAAAGGGCCCCGGGGGAACACTGAAGCTTTCTTT

length: 14
D: -
J: TRBJ2-4
size: -
V: TRBV9
CDR3: CASSVEGREDIQYF
DNA: TGTGCCAGCAGCGTAGAGGGGCGTGAAGACATTCAGTACTTC

length: 16
D: TRBD2
J: TRBJ2-1
size: few
V: TRBV4-2
CDR3: CASSHGLRTSGSEQFF
DNA: TGTGCCAGCAGCCACGGACTTCGGACTAGCGGGAGTGAGCAGTTCTTC

length: 15
D: TRBD1
J: TRBJ2-1
size: -
V: TRBV4-3
CDR3: CASRQKGQGENEQFF
DNA: TGCGCCAGCCGGCAAAAGGGACAGGGGGAGAATGAGCAGTTCTTC

length: 16
D: TRBD2
J: TRBJ2-7
size: -
V: TRBV15
CDR3: CATSRGGLTDSYEQYF
DNA: TGTGCCACCAGCAGGGGGGGACTAACAGACTCCTACGAGCAGTACTTC

length: 12
D: -
J: TRBJ1-1
size: -
V: TRBV14
CDR3: CASSQVTGPAFF
DNA: TGTGCCAGCAGCCAAGTCACTGGGCCGGCTTTCTTT

length: 14
D: -
J: TRBJ2-1
size: -
V: TRBV19
CDR3: CASRRDTSGDEQFF
DNA: TGTGCCAGTCGCCGGGACACGAGTGGCGATGAGCAGTTCTTC

length: 14
D: TRBD1
J: TRBJ2-7
size: -
V: TRBV6-1
CDR3: CASSDGQAPYEQYF
DNA: TGTGCCAGCAGTGACGGACAGGCCCCCTACGAGCAGTACTTC

length: 18
D: TRBD2
J: TRBJ2-1
size: -
V: TRBV19
CDR3: CASSKWTSGTGSYNEQFF
DNA: TGTGCCAGTAGTAAATGGACTAGCGGGACCGGCTCCTACAATGAGCAGTTCTTC

length: 17
D: -
J: TRBJ1-2
size: -
V: TRBV27
CDR3: CASSLKREGSFRGGYTF
DNA: TGTGCCAGCAGTTTAAAAAGGGAAGGCAGTTTCCGGGGGGGCTACACCTTC

length: 18
D: TRBD2
J: TRBJ2-2
size: -
V: TRBV5-8
CDR3: CASSSGTREGFNTGELFF
DNA: TGTGCCAGCAGCTCCGGGACTAGGGAGGGGTTCAACACCGGGGAGCTGTTTTTT